This TCR beta chain was recorded in a study of response to subunit inactivated influenza vaccine. Study-level findings and limits: It was the authors' suggestion that each seasonal influenza vaccination recruits few new T cells.

The CDR3 consists of 11 residues. V shed 5 bases and J shed 9 bases, with 8 bases lying between them. With regard to this clonotype: Its cognate antigen is unknown.

TCRdb reprocessed the RT-PCR reads with MiXCR, giving one entry per CDR3 protein. Seen here are roughly 630,000 distinct CDR3 sequences, 12% to 15% observed once, and the top ten hold 7.5% to 8%. The J gene is TRBJ1-5, the V gene TRBV12-3 or TRBV12-4; D remains unclear. The sequence was obtained from a man in his fifties or sixties who received an inactivated influenza vaccine. This material consisted of PBMCs from blood, taken 14 days before vaccination. This CDR3 is CASSTRGPQHF. DNA for the CDR3: TGTGCCAGCAGTACCCGGGGGCCCCAGCATTTT.